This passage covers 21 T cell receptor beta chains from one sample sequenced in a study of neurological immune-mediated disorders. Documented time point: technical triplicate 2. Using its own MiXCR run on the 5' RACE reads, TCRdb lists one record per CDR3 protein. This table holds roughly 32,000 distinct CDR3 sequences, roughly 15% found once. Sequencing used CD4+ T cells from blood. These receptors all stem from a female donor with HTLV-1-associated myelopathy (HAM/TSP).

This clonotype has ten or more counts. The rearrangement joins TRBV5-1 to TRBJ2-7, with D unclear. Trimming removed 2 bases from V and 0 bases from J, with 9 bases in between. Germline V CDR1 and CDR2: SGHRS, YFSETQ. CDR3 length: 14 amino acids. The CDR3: CASSFDVSSYEQYF. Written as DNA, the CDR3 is TGCGCCAGCAGCTTCGACGTTAGCTCCTACGAGCAGTACTTC.

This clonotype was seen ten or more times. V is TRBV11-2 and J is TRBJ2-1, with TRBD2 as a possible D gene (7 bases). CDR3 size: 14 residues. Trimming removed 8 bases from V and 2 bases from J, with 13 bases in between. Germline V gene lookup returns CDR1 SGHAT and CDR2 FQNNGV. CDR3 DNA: TGTGCCAGCGCCGTCGGGGGGCCCTACAATGAGCAGTTCTTC. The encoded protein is CASAVGGPYNEQFF. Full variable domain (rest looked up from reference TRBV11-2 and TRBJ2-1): EAGVAQSPRYKIIEKRQSVAFWCNPISGHATLYWYQQILGQGPKLLIQFQNNGVVDDSQLPKDRFSAERLKGVDSTLKIQPAKLEDSAVYLCASAVGGPYNEQFFGPGTRLTVL.

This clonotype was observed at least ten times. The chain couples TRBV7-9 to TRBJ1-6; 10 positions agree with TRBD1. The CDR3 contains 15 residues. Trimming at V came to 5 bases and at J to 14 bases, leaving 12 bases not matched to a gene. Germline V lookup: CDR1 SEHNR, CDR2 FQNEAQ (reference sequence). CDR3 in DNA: TGTGCCAGCAGCCAATCGGGGGGGACAGGGGCTTCCCTCCACTTT. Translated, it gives CASSQSGGTGASLHF.

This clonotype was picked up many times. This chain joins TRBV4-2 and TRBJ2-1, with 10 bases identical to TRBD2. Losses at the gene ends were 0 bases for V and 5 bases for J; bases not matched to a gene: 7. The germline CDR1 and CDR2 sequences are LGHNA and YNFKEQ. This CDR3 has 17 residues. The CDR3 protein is CASSQDAVLAGDNEQFF. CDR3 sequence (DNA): TGTGCCAGCAGCCAAGATGCAGTGCTAGCGGGGGACAATGAGCAGTTCTTC.

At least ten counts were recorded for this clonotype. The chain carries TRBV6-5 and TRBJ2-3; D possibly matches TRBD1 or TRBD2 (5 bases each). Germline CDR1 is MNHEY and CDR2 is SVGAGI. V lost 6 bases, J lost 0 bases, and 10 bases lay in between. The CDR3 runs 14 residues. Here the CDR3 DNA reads TGTGCCAGCAGAACGGGGCTCAGCACAGATACGCAGTATTTT. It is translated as CASRTGLSTDTQYF.

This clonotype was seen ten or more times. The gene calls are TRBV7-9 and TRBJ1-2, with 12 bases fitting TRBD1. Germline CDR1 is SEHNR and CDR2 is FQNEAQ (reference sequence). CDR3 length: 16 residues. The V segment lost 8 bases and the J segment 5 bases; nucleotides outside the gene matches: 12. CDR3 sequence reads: CASAPGWGQGAYGYTF. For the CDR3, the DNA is TGTGCCAGCGCCCCTGGATGGGGACAGGGGGCTTATGGCTACACCTTC.

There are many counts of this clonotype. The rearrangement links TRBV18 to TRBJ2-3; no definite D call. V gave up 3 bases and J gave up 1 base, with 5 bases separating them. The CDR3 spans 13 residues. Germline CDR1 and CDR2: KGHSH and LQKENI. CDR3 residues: CASSPTRTDTQYF. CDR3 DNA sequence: TGTGCCAGCTCACCGACGCGCACAGATACGCAGTATTTT.

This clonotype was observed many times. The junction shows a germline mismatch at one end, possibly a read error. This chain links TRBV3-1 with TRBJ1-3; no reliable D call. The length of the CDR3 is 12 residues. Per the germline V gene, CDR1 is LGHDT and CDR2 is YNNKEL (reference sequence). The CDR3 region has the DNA TGCGGTACAGCGGACTCTGGAAACACCATATATTTT. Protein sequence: CGTADSGNTIYF. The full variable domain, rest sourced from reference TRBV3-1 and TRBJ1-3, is DTAVSQTPKYLVTQMGNDKSIKCEQNLGHDTMYWYKQDSKKFLKIMFSYNNKELIINETVPNRFSPKSPDKAHLNLHINSLELGDSAVYFCGTADSGNTIYFGEGSWLTVV.

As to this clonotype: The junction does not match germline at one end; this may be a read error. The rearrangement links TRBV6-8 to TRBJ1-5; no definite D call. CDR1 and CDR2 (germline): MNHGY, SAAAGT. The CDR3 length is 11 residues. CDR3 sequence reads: CANSYRQTQHF. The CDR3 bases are TGTGCCAACAGTTATCGGCAGACCCAGCATTTT.

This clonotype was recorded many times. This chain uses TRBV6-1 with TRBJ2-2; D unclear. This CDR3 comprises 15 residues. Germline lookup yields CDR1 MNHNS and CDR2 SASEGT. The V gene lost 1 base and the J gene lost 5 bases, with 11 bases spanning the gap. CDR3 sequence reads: CASSEVWGRTGELFF. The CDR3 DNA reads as TGTGCCAGCAGTGAAGTTTGGGGTCGGACCGGGGAGCTGTTTTTT.

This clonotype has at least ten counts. The CDR3 here is CASSHPGQGSSYEQYF. The CDR3 nucleotides read TGTGCCAGCAGCCACCCGGGACAGGGAAGCTCCTACGAGCAGTACTTC. The rearrangement links TRBV12-3 or TRBV12-4 to TRBJ2-7; TRBD1 aligns across 9 bases. The CDR3 extends over 16 amino acids. V dropped 6 bases and J dropped 0; count of bases not matched to a gene: 9.

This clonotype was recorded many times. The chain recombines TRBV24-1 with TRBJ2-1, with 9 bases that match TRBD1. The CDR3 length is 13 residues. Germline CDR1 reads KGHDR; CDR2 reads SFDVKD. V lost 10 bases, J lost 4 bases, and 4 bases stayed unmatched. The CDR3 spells CATRDRAYNEQFF. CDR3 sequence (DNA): TGTGCCACACGGGACAGGGCTTACAATGAGCAGTTCTTC.

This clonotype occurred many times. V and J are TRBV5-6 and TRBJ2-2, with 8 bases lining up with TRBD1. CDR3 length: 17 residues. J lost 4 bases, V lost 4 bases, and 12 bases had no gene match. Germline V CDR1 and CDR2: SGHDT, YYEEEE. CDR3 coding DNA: TGTGCCAGCAGCCCCCTTTTAGCAGGGGGCAGCACCGGGGAGCTGTTTTTT. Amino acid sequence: CASSPLLAGGSTGELFF.

CDR3 in amino acids: CASGRGSRETQYF. The CDR3, as DNA: TGCGCCAGCGGTCGCGGGAGTAGAGAGACCCAGTACTTC. The rearrangement uses TRBV5-1 and TRBJ2-5, with 7 bases that match TRBD2. V trimming: 7 bases; J trimming: 4 bases; junction bases outside the gene matches: 7. Germline assignment: CDR1 SGHRS and CDR2 YFSETQ. The CDR3 totals 13 residues.

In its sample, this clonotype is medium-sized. In DNA form, the CDR3 reads TGCGCCAGCAGAGTTGAAGGGACAGATACGCAGTATTTT. This gives the protein CASRVEGTDTQYF. The chain carries TRBV5-1 and TRBJ2-3, with D unclear. Germline V gene sequence: CDR1 SGHRS, CDR2 YFSETQ. This CDR3 is built from 13 residues. V lost 5 bases and J lost 3, with 10 bases in between.

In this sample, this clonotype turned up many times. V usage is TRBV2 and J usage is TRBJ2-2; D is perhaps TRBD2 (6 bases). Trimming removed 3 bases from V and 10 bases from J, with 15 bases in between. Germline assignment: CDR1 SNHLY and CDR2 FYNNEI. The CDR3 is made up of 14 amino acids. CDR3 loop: CASSDSSDHLELFF. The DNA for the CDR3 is TGTGCCAGCAGTGATTCTAGCGATCATTTGGAGCTGTTTTTT. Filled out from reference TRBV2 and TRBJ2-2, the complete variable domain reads EPEVTQTPSHQVTQMGQEVILRCVPISNHLYFYWYRQILGQKVEFLVSFYNNEISEKSEIFDDQFSVERPDGSNFTLKIRSTKLEDSAMYFCASSDSSDHLELFFGEGSRLTVL.

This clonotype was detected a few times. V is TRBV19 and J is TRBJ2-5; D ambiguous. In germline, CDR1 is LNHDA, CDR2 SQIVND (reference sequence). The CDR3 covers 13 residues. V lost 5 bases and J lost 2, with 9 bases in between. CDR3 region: CASSQTQQETQYF. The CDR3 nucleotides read TGTGCCAGTAGTCAGACACAACAAGAGACCCAGTACTTC.

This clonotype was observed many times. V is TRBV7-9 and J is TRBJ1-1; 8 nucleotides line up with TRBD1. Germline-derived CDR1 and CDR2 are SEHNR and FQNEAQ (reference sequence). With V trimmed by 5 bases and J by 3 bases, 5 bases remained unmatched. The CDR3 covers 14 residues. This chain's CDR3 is CASSPGQGHTEAFF. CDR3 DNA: TGTGCCAGCAGCCCCGGACAGGGACACACTGAAGCTTTCTTT.

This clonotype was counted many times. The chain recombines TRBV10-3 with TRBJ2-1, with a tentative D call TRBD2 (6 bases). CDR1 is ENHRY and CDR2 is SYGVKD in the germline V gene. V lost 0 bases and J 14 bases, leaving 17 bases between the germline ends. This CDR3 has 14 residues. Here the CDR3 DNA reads TGTGCCATCAGTGAGTCGAGGGGCGGGAAGGCCGAGTTCTTC. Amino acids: CAISESRGGKAEFF.

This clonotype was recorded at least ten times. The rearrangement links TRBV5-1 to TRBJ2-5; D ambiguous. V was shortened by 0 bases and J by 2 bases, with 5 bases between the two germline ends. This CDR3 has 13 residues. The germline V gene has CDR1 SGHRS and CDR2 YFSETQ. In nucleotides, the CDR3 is TGCGCCAGCAGCTTGGCAGAGCAAGAGACCCAGTACTTC. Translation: CASSLAEQETQYF.

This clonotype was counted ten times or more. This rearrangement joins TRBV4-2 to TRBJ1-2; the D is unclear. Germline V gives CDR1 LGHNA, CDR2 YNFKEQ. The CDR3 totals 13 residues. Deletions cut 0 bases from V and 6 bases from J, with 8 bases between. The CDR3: CASSQDSWDGYTF. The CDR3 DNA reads TGTGCCAGCAGCCAAGATAGTTGGGATGGCTACACCTTC.